This passage covers 29 T cell receptor beta chains from one sample sequenced in a study of T cell responses to AZD1222 COVID-19 vaccine. The method was immunoSEQ multiplex PCR; TCRdb's version includes in-frame clones alone and lacks a portion of them. This sample has 100,000 to 150,000 clones, with around nine tenths found just once. Specimen: peripheral blood, collected on day 0 of AZD1222 vaccination. The receptors were sampled from an adult in good health.

V is TRBV7-3 and J is TRBJ2-3; possibly TRBD1 for D (5 bases). V lost 8 bases, J lost 5 bases, and 17 bases lay in between. CDR1 is SGHTA, CDR2 FQGTGA, per germline. The CDR3 is 14 amino acids. CDR3 amino acids: CASSKAGQVDTQYF. The DNA of the CDR3 is TGTGCCAGCTCCAAGGCAGGGCAGGTAGATACGCAGTATTTT.

V gene TRBV6-5 combines with J gene TRBJ2-2; 7 nucleotides align to TRBD1. Per the germline V gene, CDR1 is MNHEY and CDR2 is SVGAGI. This CDR3 is 14 amino acids long. The V and J ends lost 6 bases and 7 bases, in that order; junction bases with no gene match: 8. This chain's CDR3 is CASRIQGTVGELFF. In DNA form, the CDR3 reads TGTGCCAGCAGGATACAGGGGACGGTCGGGGAGCTGTTTTTT.

This rearrangement joins TRBV10-1 to TRBJ2-7; D gene uncertain. Germline V gives CDR1 WNHNN, CDR2 SYGVQD (reference sequence). This CDR3 is 11 amino acids long. V was clipped by 3 bases and J by 10 bases, with 10 bases between them. CDR3 nucleotide sequence: TGCGCCAGCAGTGAAGCCTTCCCCCAGTACTTC. It translates to CASSEAFPQYF.

The V and J genes are TRBV18 and TRBJ2-5; D possibly corresponds to TRBD1 (6 bases). V gave up 3 bases and J gave up 1 base, with 12 bases separating them. The germline gives CDR1 KGHSH, CDR2 LQKENI. The CDR3 extends over 15 amino acids. CDR3 loop: CASSPQGTFQETQYF. The CDR3 DNA reads TGTGCCAGCTCACCTCAAGGGACATTCCAAGAGACCCAGTACTTC.

This chain links TRBV5-1 with TRBJ2-7; TRBD2 matches at 13 bases. Germline values: CDR1 SGHRS, CDR2 YFSETQ. J lost 2 bases, V lost 3 bases, and 5 bases had no gene match. This CDR3 has 16 amino acids. CDR3 sequence reads: CASSSGLAGTAYEQYF. CDR3 coding DNA: TGCGCCAGCAGCTCGGGACTAGCGGGAACTGCCTACGAGCAGTACTTC.

This chain joins TRBV25-1 and TRBJ1-1; D ambiguous. With 7 bases removed from V and 6 bases from J, the gap between germline ends came to 15 bases. Germline V gene lookup returns CDR1 MGHDK and CDR2 SYGVNS. The length of the CDR3 is 13 residues. The CDR3 DNA reads TGTGCCAGCACTTCCTTGCTCGGGGCTGAAGCTTTCTTT. Translated: CASTSLLGAEAFF.

V and J are TRBV28 and TRBJ1-2; D is uncertain. This CDR3 contains 11 residues. Germline CDR1 MDHEN, CDR2 SYDVKM. Trimming stripped 7 bases from V and 0 bases from J, with 3 bases between. CDR3 sequence: CASMANYGYTF. DNA for the CDR3: TGTGCCAGCATGGCTAACTATGGCTACACCTTC.

The chain joins TRBV5-1 to TRBJ2-5; D gene uncertain. This CDR3 has 15 residues. From germline, CDR1 is SGHRS and CDR2 YFSETQ. Trimming removed 4 bases from V and 3 bases from J, with 16 bases in between. For the CDR3, the DNA is TGCGCCAGCAGCACCTGGACCGAAACCGAAGAGACCCAGTACTTC. It encodes CASSTWTETEETQYF.

The chain recombines TRBV19 with TRBJ2-1; D unclear. The CDR3 consists of 16 residues. Germline CDR1 reads LNHDA; CDR2 reads SQIVND (reference sequence). With 5 bases removed from V and 6 bases from J, the gap between germline ends came to 20 bases. The CDR3 here is CASSLRLGPQRNEQFF. CDR3 nucleotide sequence: TGTGCCAGTAGTCTCCGACTCGGACCTCAACGCAATGAGCAGTTCTTC.

The rearrangement joins TRBV6-1 to TRBJ1-5; 9 bases are shared with TRBD1. This CDR3 comprises 15 residues. Germline CDR1 is MNHNS and CDR2 is SASEGT. V shed 1 base and J 6 bases; nucleotides not matched to a gene: 4. CDR3 sequence: CASSEETGGVQPQHF. In DNA, the CDR3 is TGTGCCAGCAGTGAAGAGACAGGGGGTGTTCAGCCCCAGCATTTT.

The chain recombines TRBV6-5 with TRBJ2-2, with a possible D match to TRBD2 (6 bases). Germline-derived CDR1 and CDR2 are MNHEY and SVGAGI. The length of the CDR3 is 14 residues. V was pared by 2 bases and J by 5 bases, with 9 bases between. The CDR3 loop is CASSYTRGTGELFF. The CDR3 nucleotides are TGTGCCAGCAGTTACACTCGGGGGACCGGGGAGCTGTTTTTT.

The V and J genes are TRBV3-1 (or the pseudogene TRBV3-2) and TRBJ2-4; unclear D gene. This CDR3 comprises 17 residues. V dropped 0 bases and J dropped 2 bases, with 14 bases sitting between them. Looked up from germline, CDR1 is LGHDT and CDR2 is YNNKEL (reference sequence). CDR3 bases: TGTGCCAGCAGCCAAGAAGGCTTCAGTTTGACCAAAAACATTCAGTACTTC. This sequence encodes CASSQEGFSLTKNIQYF.

V gene TRBV28 combines with J gene TRBJ2-1; D might be TRBD1 or TRBD2, each matching 5 bases. There are 16 residues in the CDR3. The V end was cut by 4 bases, the J end by 5 bases, with 18 bases between. The germline V gene has CDR1 MDHEN and CDR2 SYDVKM. The CDR3: CASSSGTAEGDNEQFF. CDR3 coding DNA: TGTGCCAGCAGTTCCGGGACCGCAGAAGGGGACAATGAGCAGTTCTTC. The variable domain in full, with the rest retrieved from reference TRBV28 and TRBJ2-1, is DVKVTQSSRYLVKRTGEKVFLECVQDMDHENMFWYRQDPGLGLRLIYFSYDVKMKEKGDIPEGYSVSREKKERFSLILESASTNQTSMYLCASSSGTAEGDNEQFFGPGTRLTVL.

As for this clone: Other DNA sequences from this sample encode an identical CDR3 as well. The V call is TRBV14, the J call TRBJ2-7, with D hard to call. In germline, CDR1 is SGHDN, CDR2 FVKESK. The CDR3 runs 11 residues. Trimming cost V 2 bases and J 7 bases, with 6 bases left between them. DNA of the CDR3: TGTGCCAGCAGCCAATCGAGGGAGCAGTACTTC. This encodes CASSQSREQYF.

The chain joins TRBV19 to TRBJ1-2; 8 bases are shared with TRBD1. The V and J ends lost 6 bases and 4 bases, in that order; junction bases with no gene match: 7. The CDR3 runs to 14 residues. The germline gives CDR1 LNHDA, CDR2 SQIVND (reference sequence). The CDR3 coding sequence is TGTGCCAGTAGCTCAGGGGGCCCGCCCTATGGCTACACCTTC. This sequence encodes CASSSGGPPYGYTF.

The chain carries TRBV27 and TRBJ1-5, with no clear D. The V end lost 6 bases, the J end lost 0 bases, and 6 bases lay between the germline ends. From germline, CDR1 is MNHEY and CDR2 SMNVEV (reference sequence). The CDR3 sequence is 13 residues long. CDR3 DNA sequence: TGTGCCAGCAGCTGGAATAGCAATCAGCCCCAGCATTTT. This gives the protein CASSWNSNQPQHF.

The chain combines TRBV2 with TRBJ1-4; a possible D gene is TRBD1 (5 bases). V lost 7 bases, J lost 0 bases, and 18 bases lay in between. Germline loops: CDR1 SNHLY, CDR2 FYNNEI. The CDR3 is 17 residues long. The chain's CDR3 is CASTPGSGTATNEKLFF. In DNA, the CDR3 is TGTGCCAGCACCCCGGGATCAGGGACCGCAACTAATGAAAAACTGTTTTTT.

CDR3 DNA: TGTGCCAGCAGCCAAAAACTGGGGGGTCAGCCCCAGCATTTT. The encoded protein is CASSQKLGGQPQHF. V is TRBV3-1 (or the pseudogene TRBV3-2) and J is TRBJ1-5; D possibly corresponds to TRBD1 (5 bases). The CDR3 consists of 14 residues. The V and J ends lost 2 bases and 6 bases respectively, with 11 bases between them. In germline, CDR1 is LGHDT, CDR2 YNNKEL (reference sequence).

The table lists this clone with a count of one. V usage is TRBV28 and J usage is TRBJ2-5; the match to TRBD1 covers 7 bases. Germline V CDR1 and CDR2: MDHEN, SYDVKM. This CDR3 has 15 amino acids. J was trimmed by 3 bases and V by 6 bases; bases with no gene match: 10. CDR3 DNA: TGTGCCAGCAGCCGAGAAGGACAGGTCAAAGAGACCCAGTACTTC. Residues: CASSREGQVKETQYF. Full variable domain (remainder filled in from reference TRBV28 and TRBJ2-5): DVKVTQSSRYLVKRTGEKVFLECVQDMDHENMFWYRQDPGLGLRLIYFSYDVKMKEKGDIPEGYSVSREKKERFSLILESASTNQTSMYLCASSREGQVKETQYFGPGTRLLVL.

This clone turned up a few times. The V gene is TRBV16, the J gene TRBJ2-2, with D possibly being TRBD1 (5 bases). The CDR3 is 17 residues long. V shed 4 bases and J shed 3 bases, with 18 bases lying between them. Germline assignment: CDR1 KGHSY and CDR2 FQNENV. Written as DNA, the CDR3 is TGTGCCAGCAGCCCGGCCCCAGGGCGGCAGTACACCGGGGAGCTGTTTTTT. Its translation is CASSPAPGRQYTGELFF.

The chain carries TRBV16 and TRBJ2-1, with 12 bases lining up with TRBD1. Trimming took 4 bases from V and 7 from J; bases not matched to a gene: 17. Germline CDR1 is KGHSY and CDR2 is FQNENV. The CDR3 is 19 amino acids. CDR3 DNA: TGTGCCAGCAGCCCAAAACCGGGACAGGGGGCGACTAGGGGGAATGAGCAGTTCTTC. This gives the protein CASSPKPGQGATRGNEQFF. Variable domain in full (rest from reference TRBV16 and TRBJ2-1): GEEVAQTPKHLVRGEGQKAKLYCAPIKGHSYVFWYQQVLKNEFKFLISFQNENVFDETGMPKERFSAKCLPNSPCSLEIQATKLEDSAVYFCASSPKPGQGATRGNEQFFGPGTRLTVL.

V usage is TRBV7-9 and J usage is TRBJ2-7, with 9 bases aligning to TRBD1. Looked up from germline, CDR1 is SEHNR and CDR2 is FQNEAQ (reference sequence). This CDR3 comprises 17 residues. Unmatched junction bases numbered 13, after V lost 2 bases and J lost 5 bases. In nucleotides, the CDR3 is TGTGCCAGCAGCTTAAAACAGGGGGCGTTCCGCGAACACGAGCAGTACTTC. It is translated as CASSLKQGAFREHEQYF.

This sequence joins TRBV27 and TRBJ2-3; D possibly matches TRBD1 or TRBD2 (6 bases each). Germline V CDR1 and CDR2: MNHEY, SMNVEV (reference sequence). CDR3 length: 16 residues. V lost 4 bases, J lost 4 bases, and 18 bases lay in between. The CDR3: CASSYSPGGGADTQYF. CDR3 DNA: TGTGCCAGCAGTTACTCCCCCGGGGGCGGGGCAGATACGCAGTATTTT.

The chain combines TRBV15 with TRBJ1-4, with D hard to call. CDR3 length: 16 residues. V shed 1 base and J shed 6 bases, with 15 bases lying between them. Germline CDR1 is LNHNV and CDR2 is YYDKDF (reference sequence). In DNA form, the CDR3 reads TGTGCCACCAGCAGAGGGAGAGAGGGCCCACATGAAAAACTGTTTTTT. Encoded protein: CATSRGREGPHEKLFF.

The genes are TRBV6-5 and TRBJ1-2; D is possibly TRBD1 (5 bases). The CDR3 extends over 13 amino acids. V was trimmed by 6 bases and J by 8 bases, leaving 16 bases between them. Germline CDR1 MNHEY, CDR2 SVGAGI. CDR3 residues: CASSAGTLGGYTF. The CDR3 nucleotides read TGTGCCAGCAGCGCCGGGACCTTGGGAGGCTACACCTTC.

The chain links TRBV5-6 to TRBJ2-7; TRBD1 aligns across 8 bases. With V trimmed by 0 bases and J by 2 bases, 1 base remained unmatched. The CDR3 is made up of 14 amino acids. The germline V gene encodes CDR1 SGHDT and CDR2 YYEEEE. This chain's CDR3 is CASSLAGQAYEQYF. The CDR3 bases are TGTGCCAGCAGCTTGGCGGGACAGGCCTACGAGCAGTACTTC. Full variable domain (rest looked up from reference TRBV5-6 and TRBJ2-7): DAGVTQSPTHLIKTRGQQVTLRCSPKSGHDTVSWYQQALGQGPQFIFQYYEEEERQRGNFPDRFSGHQFPNYSSELNVNALLLGDSALYLCASSLAGQAYEQYFGPGTRLTVT.

The DNA of the CDR3 is TGTGCCAGCAGTACCCGGGGGTCTGCCTCTGAAGCTTTCTTT. It specifies CASSTRGSASEAFF. The V and J genes are TRBV27 and TRBJ1-1, with D perhaps matching TRBD1 (5 bases). V lost 5 bases, J lost 6 bases, and 16 bases lay in between. Germline values: CDR1 MNHEY, CDR2 SMNVEV (reference sequence). The CDR3 covers 14 residues.

The chain employs TRBV7-2 and TRBJ1-6; D is unresolved. Trimming removed 6 bases at V and 3 bases at J, with 9 bases between. The V gene's germline CDR1 is SGHTA and CDR2 FQGNSA. The CDR3 has 14 amino acids. DNA for the CDR3: TGTGCCAGCAGTTCTAGCAACTATAATTCACCCCTCCACTTT. This sequence encodes CASSSSNYNSPLHF.

CDR3 sequence reads: CASSSGLATYEQYF. In DNA, the CDR3 is TGCGCCAGCAGCTCGGGACTAGCGACTTACGAGCAGTACTTC. The gene calls are TRBV5-1 and TRBJ2-7; TRBD2 agrees at 10 bases. The CDR3 spans 14 residues. The V gene end was trimmed by 3 bases and the J gene end by 4 bases; junction bases not matched to a gene: 4. Germline V gene sequence: CDR1 SGHRS, CDR2 YFSETQ.